A selection of T cell receptor beta chains follows, all from one sample in a study of CD8 T cells in ankylosing spondylitis. Each CDR3 protein gets one entry after TCRdb re-called the 5' RACE reads with MiXCR. The sample shows about 340,000 distinct CDR3 sequences, roughly 20% of them seen only once. The sample consisted of blood, either unsorted or a sorted T cell fraction (not recorded which). These receptors were taken from a male donor with ankylosing spondylitis or in good health (not recorded which). The CDR3 runs from the conserved cysteine through the conserved F or W. A D gene is named only where the DNA matches it firmly. Rows give clone size only sometimes, using once, few, many, or a class for an expanded clone.

>NA|NA|TRBV7-3|TRBJ2-2
CASRAPGTGELFF
TGTGCCAGCAGAGCCCCGGGTACCGGGGAGCTGTTTTTT
>TRBD1|once|TRBV6-5|TRBJ2-1
CASSYALGTGTDEQFF
TGTGCCAGCAGTTATGCTCTGGGGACAGGGACCGATGAGCAGTTCTTC
>NA|NA|TRBV19|TRBJ2-1
CASSIIGNEQFF
TGTGCCAGTAGTATAATCGGGAATGAGCAGTTCTTC
>TRBD2|NA|TRBV4-2|TRBJ2-7
CASSQETSGGYEQYF
TGTGCCAGCAGCCAAGAAACTAGCGGGGGGTACGAGCAGTACTTC
>NA|few|TRBV7-7|TRBJ2-7
CASSSATYEQYF
TGTGCTAGCAGCTCGGCGACCTACGAGCAGTACTTC
>TRBD1|NA|TRBV12-3/TRBV12-4|TRBJ2-7
CASSLAGQGLGSYEQYF
TGTGCCAGCAGTTTAGCGGGACAGGGGTTGGGCTCCTACGAGCAGTACTTC
>TRBD1|NA|TRBV20-1|TRBJ2-4
CSARDPDRAGNIQYF
TGCAGTGCTAGAGACCCGGACAGGGCCGGAAACATTCAGTACTTC
>NA|few|TRBV9|TRBJ2-7
CASSVQGRIHEQYF
TGTGCCAGCAGCGTTCAGGGGAGAATCCACGAGCAGTACTTC
>NA|NA|TRBV19|TRBJ2-1
CASSITPTGEQFF
TGTGCCAGTAGTATAACCCCCACCGGTGAGCAGTTCTTC
>TRBD2|NA|TRBV6-5|TRBJ2-1
CASSYGVGRDEQFF
TGTGCCAGCAGTTACGGGGTCGGGAGGGATGAGCAGTTCTTC
>TRBD2|NA|TRBV6-5|TRBJ2-7
CASSSGTSGDYEQYF
TGTGCCAGCAGTTCCGGGACTAGCGGGGACTACGAGCAGTACTTC
>TRBD1|NA|TRBV4-2|TRBJ2-7
CASSQTGTVYEQYF
TGTGCCAGCAGCCAAACCGGGACAGTTTACGAGCAGTACTTC
>TRBD1|few|TRBV6-4|TRBJ2-3
CASSKTGGASDTQYF
TGTGCCAGCAGTAAAACAGGGGGCGCCTCAGATACGCAGTATTTT
>TRBD1|NA|TRBV27|TRBJ2-4
CASSLSARDSQPLAKNIQYF
TGTGCCAGCAGTTTATCGGCTCGGGACAGCCAACCTTTAGCCAAAAACATTCAGTACTTC
>NA|once|TRBV18|TRBJ2-7
CASSPPGASYEQYF
TGTGCCAGCTCACCCCCGGGCGCCTCCTACGAGCAGTACTTC
>TRBD2|NA|TRBV12-3/TRBV12-4|TRBJ2-2
CASSFPGLAWGGELFF
TGTGCCAGCAGTTTCCCTGGACTAGCTTGGGGCGGGGAGCTGTTTTTT
>TRBD2|NA|TRBV15|TRBJ2-7
CATLGQGGYEQYF
TGTGCCACCCTTGGGCAGGGAGGGTACGAGCAGTACTTC
>NA|few|TRBV12-3/TRBV12-4|TRBJ2-3
CASSSGGPRDTQYF
TGTGCCAGCAGTTCTGGGGGACCCAGAGATACGCAGTATTTT
>NA|few|TRBV7-2|TRBJ1-1
CASSLDRPEAFF
TGTGCCAGCAGCTTAGATCGCCCTGAAGCTTTCTTT
>NA|few|TRBV6-5|TRBJ2-3
CASSYSTDGTDTQYF
TGTGCCAGCAGTTACTCTACTGATGGCACAGATACGCAGTATTTT
>NA|few|TRBV6-1|TRBJ2-3
CASSEEGPFGTDTQYF
TGTGCCAGCAGTGAAGAGGGTCCCTTTGGCACAGATACGCAGTATTTT
>NA|once|TRBV7-9|TRBJ2-2
CASSLSVGSGELFF
TGTGCCAGCAGCTTATCCGTAGGGTCCGGGGAGCTGTTTTTT
>TRBD1|NA|TRBV4-1|TRBJ1-5
CASSQDRGTGNQPQHF
TGCGCCAGCAGCCAAGATCGGGGGACAGGGAATCAGCCCCAGCATTTT
>NA|NA|TRBV28|TRBJ2-7
CASGRSSYEQYF
TGTGCCAGCGGTAGGAGCTCCTACGAGCAGTACTTC
>TRBD2|NA|TRBV12-3/TRBV12-4|TRBJ2-7
CASSPGGSGMVYEQYF
TGTGCCAGCAGCCCCGGGGGGTCAGGGATGGTCTACGAGCAGTACTTC
>NA|NA|TRBV12-3/TRBV12-4|TRBJ2-1
CASSSPNRDRGFNEQFF
TGTGCCAGCAGTTCTCCCAACCGGGACCGGGGCTTCAATGAGCAGTTCTTC
>NA|few|TRBV7-9|TRBJ2-7
CASSDHLPQNYEQYF
TGTGCCAGCAGCGATCACCTACCACAAAACTACGAGCAGTACTTC
>TRBD2|few|TRBV29-1|TRBJ2-7
CSVRGGGSSYEQYF
TGCAGCGTTCGCGGGGGGGGCAGTTCCTACGAGCAGTACTTC
>TRBD1|NA|TRBV29-1|TRBJ2-5
CSAAGQGLMETQYF
TGCAGCGCGGCGGGACAGGGATTAATGGAGACCCAGTACTTC
>NA|few|TRBV28|TRBJ1-2
CASSQLTGAASGYTF
TGTGCCAGCAGCCAACTAACGGGAGCGGCATCTGGCTACACCTTC
>NA|few|TRBV4-1|TRBJ2-7
CASSQRDTETYEQYF
TGCGCCAGCAGCCAAAGGGACACGGAGACCTACGAGCAGTACTTC